This T cell receptor (beta chain) appears in the sequencing data of a study of T cells after posttransplantation cyclophosphamide. On this clone: Its target is not known.

Study results and limitations: Blood and skin or GI T cell repertoires showed limited TRB overlap. After PTCy, TRB diversity resembled that of CNI/methotrexate controls. Later post-transplant blood repertoires were often dominated by donor CD8+ memory clones.

This table comes from immunoSEQ multiplex PCR, and its TCRdb copy is limited to in-frame clones, with some not included. Among about 6,800 clones, 85% to 95% were seen once, and the ten largest hold 3.5% to 5.5%. CDR3 length: 14 amino acids. Germline V gene data show CDR1 as MNHNS and CDR2 as SASEGT. Deletions cut 2 bases from V and 7 bases from J, with 11 bases between. Treatment was busulfan-fludarabine conditioning, a marrow graft, and cyclophosphamide on days +3 and +4. The clonotype was recovered from a male patient aged 55-69 years who received an allogeneic stem cell transplant from a related donor and was CMV-positive. Some T cells could come from the graft donor. The sequencing used CD8+ T cells sorted from blood, collected after allogeneic stem cell transplant with posttransplant cyclophosphamide. The chain links TRBV6-1 to TRBJ1-4, with D tentatively TRBD1 (5 bases). DNA for the CDR3: TGTGCCAGCAGTGAAATCAGGGTGACTGAAAAACTGTTTTTT. Translation: CASSEIRVTEKLFF.